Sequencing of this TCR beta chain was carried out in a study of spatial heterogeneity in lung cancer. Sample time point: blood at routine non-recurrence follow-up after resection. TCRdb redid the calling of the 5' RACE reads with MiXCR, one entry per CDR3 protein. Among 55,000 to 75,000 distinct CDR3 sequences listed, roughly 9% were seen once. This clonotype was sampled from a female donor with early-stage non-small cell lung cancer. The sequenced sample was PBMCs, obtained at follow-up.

In DNA form, the CDR3 reads TGTGCCATCAGTGGGGACAGCTCAAACTATGGCTACACCTTC. It specifies CAISGDSSNYGYTF. This chain connects TRBV10-3 to TRBJ1-2; 7 positions agree with TRBD1. The V segment lost 4 bases and the J segment 2 bases; nucleotides outside the gene matches: 4. This CDR3 is 14 amino acids long. Germline V gives CDR1 ENHRY, CDR2 SYGVKD.